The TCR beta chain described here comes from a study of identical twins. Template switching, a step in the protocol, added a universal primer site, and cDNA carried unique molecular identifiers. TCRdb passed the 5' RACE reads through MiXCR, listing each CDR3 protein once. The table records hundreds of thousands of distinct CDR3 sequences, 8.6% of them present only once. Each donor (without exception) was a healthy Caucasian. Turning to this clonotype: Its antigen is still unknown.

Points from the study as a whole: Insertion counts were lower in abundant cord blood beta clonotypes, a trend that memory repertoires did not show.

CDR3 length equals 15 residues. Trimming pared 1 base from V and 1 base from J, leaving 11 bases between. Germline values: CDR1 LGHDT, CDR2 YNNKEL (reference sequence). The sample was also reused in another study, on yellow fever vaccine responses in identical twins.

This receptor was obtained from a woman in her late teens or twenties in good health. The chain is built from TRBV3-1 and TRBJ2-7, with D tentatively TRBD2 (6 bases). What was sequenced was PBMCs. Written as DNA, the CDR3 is TGTGCCAGCAGCCAAGGCGGGGTCCTATCCTACGAGCAGTACTTC. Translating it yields CASSQGGVLSYEQYF.